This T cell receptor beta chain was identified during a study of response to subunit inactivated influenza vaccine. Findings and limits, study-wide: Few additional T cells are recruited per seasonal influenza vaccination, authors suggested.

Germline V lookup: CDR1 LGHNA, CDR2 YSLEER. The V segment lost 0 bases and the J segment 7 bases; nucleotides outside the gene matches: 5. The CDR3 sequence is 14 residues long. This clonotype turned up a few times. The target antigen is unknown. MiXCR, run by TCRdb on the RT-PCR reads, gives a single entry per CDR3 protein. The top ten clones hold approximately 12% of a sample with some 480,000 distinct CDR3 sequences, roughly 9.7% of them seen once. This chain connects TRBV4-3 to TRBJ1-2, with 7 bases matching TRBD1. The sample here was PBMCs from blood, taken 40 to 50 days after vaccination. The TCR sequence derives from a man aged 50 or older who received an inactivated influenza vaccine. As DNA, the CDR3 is TGCGCCAGCAGCCAAGATAGAGGGGGCTCTGGCTACACCTTC. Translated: CASSQDRGGSGYTF.